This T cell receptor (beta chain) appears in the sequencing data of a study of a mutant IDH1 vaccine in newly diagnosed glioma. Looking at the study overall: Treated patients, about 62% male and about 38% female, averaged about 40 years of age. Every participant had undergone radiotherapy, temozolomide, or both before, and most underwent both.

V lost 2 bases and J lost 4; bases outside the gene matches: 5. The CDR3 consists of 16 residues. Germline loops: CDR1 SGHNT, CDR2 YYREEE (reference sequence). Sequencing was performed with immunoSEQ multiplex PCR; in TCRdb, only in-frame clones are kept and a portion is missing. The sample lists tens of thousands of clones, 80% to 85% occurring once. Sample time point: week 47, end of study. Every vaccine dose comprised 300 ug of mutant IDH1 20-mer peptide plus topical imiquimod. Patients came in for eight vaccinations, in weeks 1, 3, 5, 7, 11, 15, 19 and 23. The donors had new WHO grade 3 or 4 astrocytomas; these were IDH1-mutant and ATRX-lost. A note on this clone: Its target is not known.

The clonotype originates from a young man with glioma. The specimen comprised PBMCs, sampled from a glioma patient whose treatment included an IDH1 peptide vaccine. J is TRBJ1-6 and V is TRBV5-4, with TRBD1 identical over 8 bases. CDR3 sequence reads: CASSLNRGGYNSPLHF. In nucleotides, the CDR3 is TGTGCCAGCAGCTTAAACAGGGGGGGGTATAATTCACCCCTCCACTTT.